This TCR beta chain came from a study of Ad26.COV2.S vaccination and SARS-CoV-2 variants. Study-wide background: Participant was drawn from the COV1001 Ad26.COV2.S trial arm.

Generated by immunoSEQ multiplex PCR, the TCRdb table keeps only in-frame clones and is missing some. The sample lists 200,000 to 250,000 clones; approximately 88% were seen once. This CDR3 has 16 amino acids. V lost 4 bases and J 5 bases, leaving 17 bases between the germline ends. CDR1 is MGHRA, CDR2 YSYEKL, per germline. Treatment described: about 20 received Ad26.COV2.S at low or high dose, single or two shots; several received placebo; per-sample allocation not given. All samples were drawn on day 63, counting from the first vaccine or placebo injection. Boston supplied an adult donor aged 18-55 years. Its platform was an Ad26 vector, and its expressed antigen was Wuhan-strain SARS-CoV-2 spike.

The sample was peripheral blood, taken in a trial of Ad26.COV2.S vaccine versus placebo. The genes are TRBV4-1 and TRBJ1-4; D possibly corresponds to TRBD1 (5 bases). This receptor was obtained from a person between 18 and 65 years old who received the Ad26.COV2.S COVID-19 vaccine or a placebo. CDR3 sequence (DNA): TGCGCCAGCAGCCCCTCGGGGGGTGTTGGGAATGAAAAACTGTTTTTT. It translates to CASSPSGGVGNEKLFF.